The 31 T cell receptor beta chains presented below share a single source sample, sequenced in a study of T cells in Graves' hyperthyroidism and ophthalmopathy. Template material for amplifying TCR beta CDR3 regions consisted of RNA transcripts. The TCR CDR3 was amplified in a first-round RT-PCR using the HTBI primer set. TCRdb re-called the multiplex PCR reads with MiXCR, one entry per CDR3 protein. Here the sample spans around 620,000 distinct CDR3 sequences, under 60% being singletons. The sample taken for sequencing was peripheral blood or thyroid tissue (not recorded which). The source of these receptors is an adult woman with Graves' disease, either hyperthyroidism or ophthalmopathy (not recorded which).

This rearrangement joins TRBV14 to TRBJ2-7, with D perhaps TRBD1 (6 bases). Germline CDR1 is SGHDN and CDR2 is FVKESK. CDR3 length equals 13 residues. V was pared by 7 bases and J by 4 bases, with 14 bases between. The CDR3 DNA reads TGTGCCAGCAACCCTGCAGGGGTGTACGAGCAGTACTTC. Its translation: CASNPAGVYEQYF.

The V gene is TRBV2, the J gene TRBJ1-2, with 12 bases lining up with TRBD1. The germline gives CDR1 SNHLY, CDR2 FYNNEI. This CDR3 has 15 residues. V trimming: 8 bases; J trimming: 7 bases; junction bases outside the gene matches: 11. The chain's CDR3 is CASLNAGTGGRGYTF. The CDR3, as DNA: TGTGCCAGCCTTAACGCGGGGACAGGGGGCCGTGGCTACACCTTC.

This clonotype was detected ten times or more. The chain recombines TRBV6-5 with TRBJ1-1; 11 bases map to TRBD1. Germline lookup yields CDR1 MNHEY and CDR2 SVGAGI. J was trimmed by 6 bases and V by 1 base; bases with no gene match: 7. This CDR3 comprises 16 residues. DNA for the CDR3: TGTGCCAGCAGTTACTGGGAACCGGGACAGGGGGCTGAAGCTTTCTTT. Translating it yields CASSYWEPGQGAEAFF.

The V call is TRBV10-2, the J call TRBJ1-2; no clear D. Germline values: CDR1 WSHSY, CDR2 SAAADI. The CDR3 runs 12 residues. V dropped 2 bases and J dropped 4 bases, with 5 bases sitting between them. CDR3: CASSERVYGYTF. The CDR3 nucleotides read TGCGCCAGCAGTGAGCGGGTCTATGGCTACACCTTC.

In this sample, this clonotype turned up many times. This rearrangement joins TRBV5-1 to TRBJ1-1; TRBD1 matches 7 bases. J was trimmed by 1 base and V by 4 bases; bases with no gene match: 4. The CDR3 spans 14 residues. Germline V gene lookup returns CDR1 SGHRS and CDR2 YFSETQ. For the CDR3, the DNA is TGCGCCAGCAGCCAACAGGGGAAGAACACTGAAGCTTTCTTT. It yields the protein CASSQQGKNTEAFF.

The chain employs TRBV5-1 and TRBJ2-5; the D is unclear. CDR3 length: 16 amino acids. From germline, CDR1 is SGHRS and CDR2 YFSETQ. V was pared by 5 bases and J by 4 bases, with 21 bases between. DNA of the CDR3: TGCGCCAGCAGTATCGCGGTAGGACCGACGGGAGAGACCCAGTACTTC. Translating it yields CASSIAVGPTGETQYF.

This clonotype has a handful of counts. The V and J genes are TRBV4-1 and TRBJ1-6; D unclear. The V end lost 1 base, the J end lost 9 bases, and 10 bases lay between the germline ends. The CDR3 is 14 amino acids. Per the germline V gene, CDR1 is MGHRA and CDR2 is YSYEKL. DNA for the CDR3: TGCGCCAGCAGCCAAGGGACGGTACTTTCACCCCTCCACTTT. The encoded protein is CASSQGTVLSPLHF.

This clonotype was detected a few times. The chain uses TRBV27 and TRBJ1-2, with D possibly matching TRBD1 (5 bases). Germline V gives CDR1 MNHEY, CDR2 SMNVEV (reference sequence). CDR3 length equals 16 residues. The germline V and J ends were trimmed by 3 bases and 7 bases, with 21 bases remaining between them. The CDR3 DNA sequence: TGTGCCAGCAGTTTCGGGTCGGGGCAGGGCGCCGTTGGCTACACCTTC. This sequence encodes CASSFGSGQGAVGYTF.

Only a few counts were recorded for this clonotype. The J gene is TRBJ1-1, the V gene TRBV6-1; D may be TRBD1 (6 bases). Germline loops: CDR1 MNHNS, CDR2 SASEGT. The CDR3 totals 17 residues. V lost 8 bases, J lost 1 base, and 23 bases lay in between. CDR3 DNA: TGTGCCAGCGTCGGGGGCTCCGGGACTTATAGGAACACTGAAGCTTTCTTT. It encodes CASVGGSGTYRNTEAFF.

This clonotype was seen ten or more times. The chain couples TRBV29-1 to TRBJ2-7; no firm D call. V was clipped by 4 bases and J by 9 bases, with 22 bases between them. This CDR3 has 14 amino acids. Germline V gene sequence: CDR1 SQVTM, CDR2 ANQGSEA. In DNA, the CDR3 is TGCAGCGTTGCTCCGGCTCCCCATCACGTTGGGCAGTACTTC. Its protein product is CSVAPAPHHVGQYF.

This clonotype appeared many times. The chain employs TRBV12-3 or TRBV12-4 and TRBJ1-2, with TRBD1 as a possible D gene (5 bases). The CDR3 loop spans 13 amino acids. V lost 8 bases and J lost 7, with 17 bases in between. CDR3: CASGDGSPSGYTF. The CDR3 DNA sequence: TGTGCCAGCGGGGACGGATCCCCAAGTGGCTACACCTTC.

This clonotype was seen many times. The chain links TRBV10-3 to TRBJ2-7; 7 nucleotides match TRBD2. Germline trimming cut 2 bases from V and 9 bases from J; bases unmatched to any gene: 10. Germline values: CDR1 ENHRY, CDR2 SYGVKD. The CDR3 runs 14 residues. CDR3 nucleotides: TGTGCCATCAGTGAGGCTAGCGGATCTATCGGGCAGTACTTC. It translates to CAISEASGSIGQYF.

This chain joins TRBV7-6 and TRBJ1-3, with 7 bases fitting TRBD1. V trimming: 5 bases; J trimming: 9 bases; junction bases outside the gene matches: 10. Germline V gene data show CDR1 as SGHVS and CDR2 as FNYEAQ. The CDR3 sequence is 14 residues long. CDR3 in DNA: TGTGCCAGCAGCGCACTTATGCAGGGGGGCACCATATATTTT. Its translation: CASSALMQGGTIYF.

For this clonotype: Relative to the germline gene, one junction end is altered; a read error may explain this. V and J are TRBV10-3 and TRBJ2-6; the D call may be TRBD1 or TRBD2 (6 bases each). Per germline, CDR1 ENHRY and CDR2 SYGVKD. The CDR3 runs 16 residues. The CDR3 nucleotides are TGTGCCATCAGTGAGGAGGGGGGCTCTGGGGCCAACGTCATGACTTTC. Translating it yields CAISEEGGSGANVMTF.

This CDR3 reads CSALPTVMNTEAFF. In nucleotides, the CDR3 is TGCAGTGCTCTACCCACAGTTATGAACACTGAAGCTTTCTTT. The rearrangement links TRBV20-1 to TRBJ1-1; no firm D call. The V and J ends lost 5 bases and 0 bases respectively, with 13 bases between them. The CDR3 is 14 residues long. CDR1 is DFQATT, CDR2 SNEGSKA, per germline (reference sequence).

This clonotype was recorded at least ten times. V usage is TRBV5-1 and J usage is TRBJ1-5; D is perhaps TRBD1 (6 bases). V gave up 2 bases and J gave up 5 bases, with 14 bases separating them. Germline CDR1 is SGHRS and CDR2 is YFSETQ. The CDR3 sequence is 15 residues long. This chain's CDR3 is CASSFSGVLDQPQHF. CDR3 sequence (DNA): TGCGCCAGCAGCTTTTCAGGGGTTCTCGATCAGCCCCAGCATTTT.

The rearrangement joins TRBV10-3 to TRBJ1-2; no clear D. The CDR3 is 14 residues long. Germline V gives CDR1 ENHRY, CDR2 SYGVKD. Trimming cost V 6 bases and J 6 bases, with 17 bases left between them. In DNA, the CDR3 is TGTGCCATCAGACGAGCGGGAGTGGAAGATGGCTACACCTTC. Translating it yields CAIRRAGVEDGYTF.

CDR3 amino acids: CASSEFSSFQETQYF. CDR3 DNA: TGTGCCAGCAGTGAATTTTCTAGCTTCCAAGAGACCCAGTACTTC. The chain uses TRBV25-1 and TRBJ2-5, with D possibly matching TRBD2 (5 bases). CDR1 is MGHDK and CDR2 is SYGVNS in the germline V gene. CDR3 length equals 15 residues. Trimming took off 1 base at V and 1 base at J, with 10 bases between the two ends.

The chain couples TRBV12-3 or TRBV12-4 to TRBJ2-2, with D possibly matching TRBD2 (5 bases). Trimming took off 5 bases at V and 3 bases at J, with 16 bases between the two ends. This CDR3 contains 16 residues. The DNA of the CDR3 is TGTGCCAGCAGTAAGGACTTTATTGGGGACACCGGGGAGCTGTTTTTT. It codes for CASSKDFIGDTGELFF.

This clonotype was counted many times. V usage is TRBV27 and J usage is TRBJ1-6; D gene uncertain. This CDR3 spans 14 amino acids. V lost 3 bases, J lost 9 bases, and 12 bases lay in between. CDR1 and CDR2 from the germline V gene are MNHEY and SMNVEV (reference sequence). The CDR3 nucleotides are TGTGCCAGCAGTTTTCGGGGTCTGGGTTCACCCCTCCACTTT. This sequence encodes CASSFRGLGSPLHF.

This clonotype was picked up many times. The chain recombines TRBV5-1 with TRBJ1-6; D unresolved. The CDR3 extends over 18 amino acids. Trimming stripped 4 bases from V and 0 bases from J, with 17 bases between. Germline assignment: CDR1 SGHRS and CDR2 YFSETQ. The CDR3 sequence is CASSMRVGASSYNSPLHF. In DNA form, the CDR3 reads TGCGCCAGCAGCATGCGGGTCGGCGCGAGCTCCTATAATTCACCCCTCCACTTT.

The rearrangement joins TRBV20-1 to TRBJ1-4; 8 bases map to TRBD1. This CDR3 comprises 12 residues. The V and J ends lost 8 bases and 8 bases, in that order; junction bases with no gene match: 7. The germline V gene encodes CDR1 DFQATT and CDR2 SNEGSKA (reference sequence). In DNA, the CDR3 is TGCAGTTCTGACAGGGGTGGCGAAAAACTGTTTTTT. Protein sequence: CSSDRGGEKLFF.

V usage is TRBV4-1 and J usage is TRBJ2-7; weak D call: TRBD1 (6 bases). Germline V CDR1 and CDR2: MGHRA, YSYEKL. Trimming left V 3 bases short and J 4 bases short, with 13 bases between. The CDR3 spans 14 residues. The CDR3 DNA reads TGCGCCAGCAGCCATACTCCACAGGGATACGAGCAGTACTTC. Protein: CASSHTPQGYEQYF.

This clonotype occurred many times. CDR3 protein: CASSTLENQPQHF. CDR3 nucleotides: TGTGCCAGCAGTACTCTGGAAAATCAGCCCCAGCATTTT. The V and J genes are TRBV6-2 or TRBV6-3 and TRBJ1-5; unclear D gene. Germline V gene sequence: CDR1 MNHEY, CDR2 SVGEGT. V was clipped by 5 bases and J by 4 bases, with 9 bases between them. There are 13 residues in the CDR3.

CDR3 sequence: CAAGAGVGGYTF. The CDR3 DNA sequence: TGTGCCGCCGGGGCAGGGGTCGGTGGCTACACCTTC. V and J are TRBV10-3 and TRBJ1-2, with D possibly TRBD1 on 6 matching bases. Trimming left V 11 bases short and J 7 bases short, with 17 bases between. Germline CDR1 is ENHRY and CDR2 is SYGVKD. The CDR3 length is 12 residues.

In its sample, this clonotype was seen many times. This chain links TRBV12-3 or TRBV12-4 with TRBJ2-2; the match to TRBD1 covers 8 bases. The J segment lost 1 base and the V segment lost 6 bases, leaving 4 bases of the junction unmatched. This CDR3 has 15 amino acids. The CDR3 sequence is CASSPGTGNTGELFF. The CDR3 nucleotides read TGTGCCAGCAGCCCCGGGACAGGGAACACCGGGGAGCTGTTTTTT.

The chain recombines TRBV24-1 with TRBJ1-5; possibly TRBD1 for D (6 bases). The CDR3 is 13 amino acids. From germline, CDR1 is KGHDR and CDR2 SFDVKD. With 5 bases removed from V and 7 bases from J, the gap between germline ends came to 11 bases. CDR3: CATSAQGRQPQHF. CDR3 in DNA: TGTGCCACCAGTGCTCAGGGGAGACAGCCCCAGCATTTT.

This clonotype appeared many times. The chain has TRBV6-1 and TRBJ1-2; no clear D. Looked up from germline, CDR1 is MNHNS and CDR2 is SASEGT. CDR3 length: 16 amino acids. Trimming removed 6 bases at V and 2 bases at J, with 19 bases between. CDR3 protein: CASRRIGYSLNYGYTF. The CDR3 coding sequence is TGTGCCAGCAGACGAATCGGGTACAGCTTAAACTATGGCTACACCTTC.

This clonotype was seen many times. J is TRBJ2-5 and V is TRBV20-1; D gene unclear. V was shortened by 3 bases and J by 7 bases, with 15 bases between the two germline ends. This CDR3 contains 13 residues. The germline CDR1 and CDR2 sequences are DFQATT and SNEGSKA (reference sequence). The CDR3 loop reads CSASDGPMGTQYF. In nucleotides, the CDR3 is TGCAGTGCTAGTGATGGACCGATGGGGACCCAGTACTTC.

The chain combines TRBV9 with TRBJ2-5; 9 bases agree with TRBD2. V lost 0 bases, J lost 5 bases, and 11 bases stayed unmatched. Germline CDR1 and CDR2: SGDLS and YYNGEE. This CDR3 comprises 17 residues. As DNA, the CDR3 is TGTGCCAGCAGCGTAGGCCTAGCGGGGAGGGGTGTGGAGACCCAGTACTTC. Translation gives CASSVGLAGRGVETQYF.

The genes are TRBV29-1 and TRBJ1-1, with D possibly TRBD1 on 5 matching bases. V was shortened by 2 bases and J by 4 bases, with 8 bases between the two germline ends. The CDR3 extends over 12 amino acids. From germline, CDR1 is SQVTM and CDR2 ANQGSEA. The CDR3 DNA is TGCAGCGTTGAACGGCAGGGCACTGAAGCTTTCTTT. Protein product: CSVERQGTEAFF.